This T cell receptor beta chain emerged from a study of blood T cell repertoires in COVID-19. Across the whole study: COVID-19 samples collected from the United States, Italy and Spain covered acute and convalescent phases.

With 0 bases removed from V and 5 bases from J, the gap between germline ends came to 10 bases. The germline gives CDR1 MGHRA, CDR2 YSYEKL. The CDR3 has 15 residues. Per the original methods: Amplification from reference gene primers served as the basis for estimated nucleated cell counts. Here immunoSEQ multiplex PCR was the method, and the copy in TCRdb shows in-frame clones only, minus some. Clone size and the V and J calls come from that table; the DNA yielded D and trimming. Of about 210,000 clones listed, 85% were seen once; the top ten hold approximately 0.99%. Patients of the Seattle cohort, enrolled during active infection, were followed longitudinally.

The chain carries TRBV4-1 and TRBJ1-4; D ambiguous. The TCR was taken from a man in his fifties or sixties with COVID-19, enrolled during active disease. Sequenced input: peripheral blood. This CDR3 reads CASSQDWRGNEKLFF. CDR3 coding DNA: TGCGCCAGCAGCCAAGATTGGCGCGGGAATGAAAAACTGTTTTTT.